This T cell receptor (beta chain) was captured in a study of cytomegalovirus exposure and HLA in healthy donors. Study-level information: The 110 or so validation repertoires, a later analysis reported, used the same platform as the approximately 700 first-cohort repertoires.

General study findings and limits: Among TCR beta chains, those listed as cytomegalovirus-associated numbered more than 150.

This CDR3 spans 13 amino acids. The V and J ends lost 2 bases and 9 bases respectively, with 11 bases between them. CDR1 and CDR2 from the germline V gene are KGHSH and LQKENI. Using immunoSEQ multiplex PCR, the repertoire was profiled, and TCRdb retains in-frame clones only, with some absent. The sample shows approximately 140,000 clones, just over 85% of them seen only once. About this clone: The antigen remains undetermined.

This chain links TRBV18 with TRBJ2-1; no reliable D call. Sequenced input: PBMCs. This sequence originates from a woman aged 18 to 35 in good health and CMV-seropositive. CDR3 nucleotide sequence: TGTGCCAGCTCACCAAGCATAGAGAGTGAGCAGTTCTTC. This gives the protein CASSPSIESEQFF.